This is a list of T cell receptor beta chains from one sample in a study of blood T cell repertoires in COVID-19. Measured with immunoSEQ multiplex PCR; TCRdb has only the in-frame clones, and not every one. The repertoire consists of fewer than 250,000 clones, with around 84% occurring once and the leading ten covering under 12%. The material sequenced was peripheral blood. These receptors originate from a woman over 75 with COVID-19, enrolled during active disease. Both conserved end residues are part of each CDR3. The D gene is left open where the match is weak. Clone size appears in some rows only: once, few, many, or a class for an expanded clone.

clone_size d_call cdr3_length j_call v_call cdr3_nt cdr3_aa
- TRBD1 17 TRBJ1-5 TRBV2 TGTGCCAGCAGGAGCATGACAGGGGGCGGTAGCAATCAGCCCCAGCATTTT CASRSMTGGGSNQPQHF
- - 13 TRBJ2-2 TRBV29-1 TGCAGCGTGCTTAGCGGGAACACCGGGGAGCTGTTTTTT CSVLSGNTGELFF
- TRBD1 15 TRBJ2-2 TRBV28 TGTGCCAGTCAAACAGGGGTCTCAAACACCGGGGAGCTGTTTTTT CASQTGVSNTGELFF
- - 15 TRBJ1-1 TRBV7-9 TGTGCCAGCAGCTTAGTTCTAGGGGAGAACACTGAAGCTTTCTTT CASSLVLGENTEAFF
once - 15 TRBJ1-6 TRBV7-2 TGTGCCAGCAACTTGGGCCAGCCGGGGATTTCGCCCCTCCACTTT CASNLGQPGISPLHF
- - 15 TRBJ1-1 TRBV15 TGTGCCACCAGCACATTACAGGGTATGAACACTGAAGCTTTCTTT CATSTLQGMNTEAFF
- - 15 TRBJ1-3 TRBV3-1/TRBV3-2 TGTGCCAGCGCCAGGTTTGCAGCCTCTGGAAACACCATATATTTT CASARFAASGNTIYF
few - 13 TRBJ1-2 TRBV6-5 TGTGCCAGCAGTCTCGAACGGGATCAGGGCTACACCTTC CASSLERDQGYTF
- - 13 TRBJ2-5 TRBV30 TGTGCCTGGAGTCAGGGCAGCCAAGAGACCCAGTACTTC CAWSQGSQETQYF
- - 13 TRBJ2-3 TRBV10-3 TGTGCCATCAGTGAGGGGACTCCAGATACGCAGTATTTT CAISEGTPDTQYF
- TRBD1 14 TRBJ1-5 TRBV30 TGTGCCTGGACAGGACAGGGAAGCAATCAGCCCCAGCATTTT CAWTGQGSNQPQHF
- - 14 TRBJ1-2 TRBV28 TGTGCCATCCCAATGACCCCGGAGGGTTATGGCTACACCTTC CAIPMTPEGYGYTF
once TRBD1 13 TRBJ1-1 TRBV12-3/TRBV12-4 TGTGCCAGCAGCCCTAACAGGGGGCGGGCGGCTTTCTTT CASSPNRGRAAFF
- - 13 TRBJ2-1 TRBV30 TGTGCCTGGAGCACCGGGACCTACAATGAGCAGTTCTTC CAWSTGTYNEQFF
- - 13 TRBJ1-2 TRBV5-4 TGTGCCAGCAGCTTGGTTTCAACGGGTGGCTACACCTTC CASSLVSTGGYTF
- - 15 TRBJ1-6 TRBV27 TGTGCCAGCAGTCCTAGTTACGGGGTTAATTCACCCCTCCACTTT CASSPSYGVNSPLHF
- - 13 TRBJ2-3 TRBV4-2 TGTGCCAGCAGCCCACGGGGGACAGATACGCAGTATTTT CASSPRGTDTQYF
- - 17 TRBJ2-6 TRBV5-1 TGCGCCAGCAGCTTGGCATCCCATCTACCTGGGGCCAACGTCCTGACTTTC CASSLASHLPGANVLTF
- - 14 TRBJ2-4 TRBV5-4 TGTGCCAGCAGCTTAGAGGACAGTAAAAACATTCAGTACTTC CASSLEDSKNIQYF
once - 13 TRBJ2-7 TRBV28 TGTGCCAGCAGTACAGGTAAAACGTACGAGCAGTACTTC CASSTGKTYEQYF
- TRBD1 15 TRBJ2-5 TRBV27 TGTGCCAGCAGTTTAAGTCGCAGGGGGCAAGAGACCCAGTACTTC CASSLSRRGQETQYF
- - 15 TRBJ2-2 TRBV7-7 TGTGCCAGCAGCCCTACAGGGAAACCAACCGGGGAGCTGTTTTTT CASSPTGKPTGELFF
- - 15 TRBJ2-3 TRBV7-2 TGTGCCAGCAGCCTGCTCTCTAGCTGGAGAGATACGCAGTATTTT CASSLLSSWRDTQYF
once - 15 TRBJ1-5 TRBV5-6 TGTGCCAGCAGCCGCCGAGTCGGGGGAGGTCAGCCCCAGCATTTT CASSRRVGGGQPQHF
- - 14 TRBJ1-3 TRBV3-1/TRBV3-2 TGTGCCAGCAGCCAAGGGTTACAGGGAAACACCATATATTTT CASSQGLQGNTIYF
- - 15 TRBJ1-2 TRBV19 TGTGCCAGTAGTATAGGACAGGCGATAAACTATGGCTACACCTTC CASSIGQAINYGYTF
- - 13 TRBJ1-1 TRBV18 TGTGCCAGCCTTGGACAGTTGAACACTGAAGCTTTCTTT CASLGQLNTEAFF
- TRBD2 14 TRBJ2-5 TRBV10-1 TGCGCCAGCAGTGTTAGCGGGCCGAAAGAGACCCAGTACTTC CASSVSGPKETQYF
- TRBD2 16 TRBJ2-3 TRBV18 TGTGCCAGCTCACCGCTTCTAGCGGGGGTTACAGATACGCAGTATTTT CASSPLLAGVTDTQYF
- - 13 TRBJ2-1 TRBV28 TGTGCCAGCAGTTGGAGGGGGCGGGGTGAGCAGTTCTTC CASSWRGRGEQFF
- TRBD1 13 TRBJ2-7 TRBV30 TGTGCCTGGAAAACGGACAGGGGGCACGAGCAGTACTTC CAWKTDRGHEQYF
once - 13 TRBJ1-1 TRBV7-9 TGTGCCAGCAGCCGACTCCTGAACACTGAAGCTTTCTTT CASSRLLNTEAFF
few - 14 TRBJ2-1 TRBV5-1 TGCGCCAGCAGCTTGGGACAGTCTTACAATGAGCAGTTCTTC CASSLGQSYNEQFF
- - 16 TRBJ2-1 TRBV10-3 TGTGCCATCAGTGAAAGAGGAGGGATAGTAGTCCATGAGCAGTTCTTC CAISERGGIVVHEQFF
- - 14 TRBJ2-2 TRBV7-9 TGTGCCAGCAGCTGGCTGATAAACACCGGGGAGCTGTTTTTT CASSWLINTGELFF
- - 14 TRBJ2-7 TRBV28 TGTGCCACCGCAGAAGGCGGGGCCGCCTACGAGCAGTACTTC CATAEGGAAYEQYF
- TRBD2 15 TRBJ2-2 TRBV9 TGTGCCAGCAGCGTATCTCCTCTAGCGGACGGGGAGCTGTTTTTT CASSVSPLADGELFF
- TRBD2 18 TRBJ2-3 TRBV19 TGTGCCAGTAGTTCCACTATCGCTGCGGGGGGTTCCACAGATACGCAGTATTTT CASSSTIAAGGSTDTQYF
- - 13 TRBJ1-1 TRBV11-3 TGTGCCAGCAGCTTAACGGGGAACACTGAAGCTTTCTTT CASSLTGNTEAFF
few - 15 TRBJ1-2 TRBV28 TGTGCCAGCAGTTGGGATTTACAGGGAAACTATGGCTACACCTTC CASSWDLQGNYGYTF
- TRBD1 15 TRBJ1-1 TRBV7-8 TGTGCCAGCAGCTTGACAGGGGGCGCGAACACTGAAGCTTTCTTT CASSLTGGANTEAFF
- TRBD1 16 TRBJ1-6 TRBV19 TGTGCCAGTTCCAGGGGGGATAGCTCCTATAATTCACCCCTCCACTTT CASSRGDSSYNSPLHF
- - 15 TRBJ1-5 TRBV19 TGTGCCAGTAGTATTGAGGGATATAGCAATCAGCCCCAGCATTTT CASSIEGYSNQPQHF
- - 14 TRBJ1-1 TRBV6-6 TGTGCCAGCAGTTACTCGCGGGCGGGGACTGAAGCTTTCTTT CASSYSRAGTEAFF
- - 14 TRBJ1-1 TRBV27 TGTGCCAGCACCGTAAGGCCGGGAAGCACTGAAGCTTTCTTT CASTVRPGSTEAFF
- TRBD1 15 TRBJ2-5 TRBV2 TGTGCCAGCCGTAAAGGGTCAGGGGGCGGGGAGACCCAGTACTTC CASRKGSGGGETQYF
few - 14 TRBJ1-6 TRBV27 TGTGCCAGCAGTTTTCTAGCCATGGATTCACCCCTCCACTTT CASSFLAMDSPLHF
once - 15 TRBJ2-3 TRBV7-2 TGTGCCAGCAGCTTAAGGGCGGGGGCCACAGATACGCAGTATTTT CASSLRAGATDTQYF
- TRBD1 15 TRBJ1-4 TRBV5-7 TGTGCCAGCAGCCAGGATAGGGGGCGGGATGAAAAACTGTTTTTT CASSQDRGRDEKLFF
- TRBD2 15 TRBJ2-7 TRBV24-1 TGTGCCACCAGTGCCGGACTAGCGGGGGGAAACGAGCAGTACTTC CATSAGLAGGNEQYF
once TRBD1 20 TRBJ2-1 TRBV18 TGTGCCAGCTCACCACAGTCGACAGGGAACCTCCCACAAAGCCACAATGAGCAGTTCTTC CASSPQSTGNLPQSHNEQFF
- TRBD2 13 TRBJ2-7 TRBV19 TGTGCCAGCAGTACGTCCGGGGGGTACGAGCAGTACTTC CASSTSGGYEQYF
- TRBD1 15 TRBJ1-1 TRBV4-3 TGCGCCAGCAGCCAAGTGGGACAGGTGAACACTGAAGCTTTCTTT CASSQVGQVNTEAFF
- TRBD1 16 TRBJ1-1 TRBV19 TGTGCCAGTAGTATAGAGCAGGGCAGGGGGTACCCTGAAGCTTTCTTT CASSIEQGRGYPEAFF
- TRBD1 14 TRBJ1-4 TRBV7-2 TGTGCCAGCAGCCTCGGACAGGGATGGGAAAAACTGTTTTTT CASSLGQGWEKLFF
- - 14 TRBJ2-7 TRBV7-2 TGTGCCAGCAGCCCAATATCGCAGGTTGGGGCGCAGTACTTC CASSPISQVGAQYF
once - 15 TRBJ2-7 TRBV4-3 TGCGCCAGCAGCCAAGATTTACTAAACTCCTACGAGCAGTACTTC CASSQDLLNSYEQYF
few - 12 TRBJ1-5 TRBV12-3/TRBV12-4 TGTGCCAGCAGTTTATCGGATCAGCCCCAGCATTTT CASSLSDQPQHF